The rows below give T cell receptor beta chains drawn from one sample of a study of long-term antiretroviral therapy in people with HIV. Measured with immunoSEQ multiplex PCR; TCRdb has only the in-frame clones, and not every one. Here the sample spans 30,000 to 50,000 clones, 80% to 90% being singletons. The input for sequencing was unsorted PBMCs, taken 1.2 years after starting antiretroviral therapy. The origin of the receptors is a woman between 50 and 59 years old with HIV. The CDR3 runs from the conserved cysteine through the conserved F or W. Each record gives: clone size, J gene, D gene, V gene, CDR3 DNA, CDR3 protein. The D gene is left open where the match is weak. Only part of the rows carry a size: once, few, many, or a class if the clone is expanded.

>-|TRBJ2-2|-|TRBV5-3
TGTGCCTCTGGGGTCGGGGAGCTGTTTTTT
CASGVGELFF
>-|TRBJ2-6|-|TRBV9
TGTGCCAGCAGCATAGGGTTCCCAGGGGGGGTCTCTGGGGCCAACGTCCTGACTTTC
CASSIGFPGGVSGANVLTF
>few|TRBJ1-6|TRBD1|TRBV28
TGTGCCAGCAGTTTACCCCTACCGGGACAGCAAAATTCACCCCTCCACTTT
CASSLPLPGQQNSPLHF
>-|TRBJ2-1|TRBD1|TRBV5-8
TGTGCCAGCAGCTGGGGGACAGGGTATCTTGGCAATGAGCAGTTCTTC
CASSWGTGYLGNEQFF
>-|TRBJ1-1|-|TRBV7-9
TGTGCCAGCAGCGTCGGAGTCATGAACACTGAAGCTTTCTTT
CASSVGVMNTEAFF
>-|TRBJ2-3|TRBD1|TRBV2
TGTGCCAGCAGTCCAGGACAGGGGCGAACAGATACGCAGTATTTT
CASSPGQGRTDTQYF
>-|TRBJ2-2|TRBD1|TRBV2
TGTGCCAGCACCAAAGAGACAGGGGCGGGCACCGGGGAGCTGTTTTTT
CASTKETGAGTGELFF
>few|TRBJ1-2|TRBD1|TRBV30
TGTGCCTGGTTTAGGGACAGGGCTGCAGAGTATGGCTACACCTTC
CAWFRDRAAEYGYTF
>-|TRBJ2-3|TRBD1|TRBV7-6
TGTGCCAGCAGCCCCGGGACAGGGGTCCCTCGGAGCACAGATACGCAGTATTTT
CASSPGTGVPRSTDTQYF
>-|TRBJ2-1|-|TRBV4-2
TGTGCCAGCAGCCAAGATATACAGGATTATTACAATGAGCAGTTCTTC
CASSQDIQDYYNEQFF
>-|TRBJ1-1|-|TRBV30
TGTGCCTGGACCCCGTGGAGTTTGGGGGAGAACACTGAAGCTTTCTTT
CAWTPWSLGENTEAFF
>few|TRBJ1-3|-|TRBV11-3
TGTGCCAGCAGCTTAGGGATCCAGAACACCATATATTTT
CASSLGIQNTIYF
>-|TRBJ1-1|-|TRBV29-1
TGCAGCGTCCTGGGGGGAACTATGAACACTGAAGCTTTCTTT
CSVLGGTMNTEAFF
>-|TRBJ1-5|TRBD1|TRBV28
TGTGCCAGCAGTTTCGGGACAGGGAATCAGCCCCAGCATTTT
CASSFGTGNQPQHF
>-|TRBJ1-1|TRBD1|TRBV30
TGTGCCTGGAGTCCTTGGACCGGGACAGGGAGTTTGTACACTGAAGCTTTCTTT
CAWSPWTGTGSLYTEAFF
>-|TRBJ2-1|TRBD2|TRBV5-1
TGCGCCAGCAGCTTCGACCGGGGGGACGGTGAGCAGTTCTTC
CASSFDRGDGEQFF
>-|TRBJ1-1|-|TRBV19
TGTGCCAGTAGCCTAAGCCCCCGTGTGGAAGCTTTCTTT
CASSLSPRVEAFF
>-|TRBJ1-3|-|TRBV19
TGTGCCAGTAGTATATCTGCCGGGCTCGCCGGAAACACCATATATTTT
CASSISAGLAGNTIYF